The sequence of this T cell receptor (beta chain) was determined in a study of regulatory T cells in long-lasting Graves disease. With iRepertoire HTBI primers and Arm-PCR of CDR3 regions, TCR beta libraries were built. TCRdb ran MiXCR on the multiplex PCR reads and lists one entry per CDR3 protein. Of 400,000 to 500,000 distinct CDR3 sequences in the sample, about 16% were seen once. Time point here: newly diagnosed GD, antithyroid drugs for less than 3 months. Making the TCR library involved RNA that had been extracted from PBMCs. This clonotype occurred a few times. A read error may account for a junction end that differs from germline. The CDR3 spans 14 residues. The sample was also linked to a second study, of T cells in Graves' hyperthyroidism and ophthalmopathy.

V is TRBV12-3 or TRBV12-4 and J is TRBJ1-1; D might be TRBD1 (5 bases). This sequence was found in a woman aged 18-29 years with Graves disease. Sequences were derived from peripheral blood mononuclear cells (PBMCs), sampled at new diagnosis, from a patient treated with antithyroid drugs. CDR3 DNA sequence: TGTGCCGGCAGCTCTATGACAGTGAACACTGAAGCTTTCTTT. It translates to CAGSSMTVNTEAFF.